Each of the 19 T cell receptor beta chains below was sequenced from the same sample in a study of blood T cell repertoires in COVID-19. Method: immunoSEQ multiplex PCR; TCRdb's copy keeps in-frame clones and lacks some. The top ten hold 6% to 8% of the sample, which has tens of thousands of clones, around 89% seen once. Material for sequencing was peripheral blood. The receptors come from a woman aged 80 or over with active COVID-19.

The CDR3 reads CASSPDSEKLFF. CDR3 nucleotide sequence: TGTGCCAGCTCACCCGACAGTGAAAAACTGTTTTTT. This chain joins TRBV18 and TRBJ1-4; perhaps TRBD1 as D (5 bases). V lost 3 bases to trimming and J lost 7 bases, with 6 bases between them. The germline V gene has CDR1 KGHSH and CDR2 LQKENI. This CDR3 comprises 12 residues. Looking up the rest from reference TRBV18 and TRBJ1-4 gives the full variable domain: NAGVMQNPRHLVRRRGQEARLRCSPMKGHSHVYWYRQLPEEGLKFMVYLQKENIIDESGMPKERFSAEFPKEGPSILRIQQVVRGDSAAYFCASSPDSEKLFFGSGTQLSVL.

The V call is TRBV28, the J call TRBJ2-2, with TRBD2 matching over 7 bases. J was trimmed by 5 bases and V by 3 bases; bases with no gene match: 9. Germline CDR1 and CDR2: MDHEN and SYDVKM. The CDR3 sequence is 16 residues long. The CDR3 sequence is CASSLGGTTMTGELFF. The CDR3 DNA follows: TGTGCCAGCAGTTTGGGAGGGACCACGATGACCGGGGAGCTGTTTTTT.

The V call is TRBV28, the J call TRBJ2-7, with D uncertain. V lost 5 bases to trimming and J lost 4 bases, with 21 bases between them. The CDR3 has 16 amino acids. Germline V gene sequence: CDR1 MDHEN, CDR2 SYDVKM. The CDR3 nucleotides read TGTGCCAGCAGTCCCCCCGCTAGTTTGACTCGTTACGAGCAGTACTTC. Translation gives CASSPPASLTRYEQYF.

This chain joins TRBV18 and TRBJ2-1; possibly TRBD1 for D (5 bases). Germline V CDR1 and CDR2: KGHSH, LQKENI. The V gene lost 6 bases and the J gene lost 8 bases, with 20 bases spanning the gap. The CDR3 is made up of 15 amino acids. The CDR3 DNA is TGTGCCAGCTCCCCGAATATTGAAGGGGCGGATGAGCAGTTCTTC. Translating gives CASSPNIEGADEQFF.

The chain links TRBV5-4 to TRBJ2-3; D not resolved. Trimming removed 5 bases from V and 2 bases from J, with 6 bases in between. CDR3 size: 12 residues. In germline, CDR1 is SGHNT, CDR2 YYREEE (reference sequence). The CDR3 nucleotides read TGTGCCAGCAGTTTAGACACAGATACGCAGTATTTT. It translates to CASSLDTDTQYF.

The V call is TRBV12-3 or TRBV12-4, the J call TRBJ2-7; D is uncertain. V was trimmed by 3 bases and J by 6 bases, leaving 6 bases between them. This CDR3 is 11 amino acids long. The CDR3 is CASSFTGEQYF. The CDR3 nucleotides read TGTGCCAGCAGTTTTACTGGCGAGCAGTACTTC.

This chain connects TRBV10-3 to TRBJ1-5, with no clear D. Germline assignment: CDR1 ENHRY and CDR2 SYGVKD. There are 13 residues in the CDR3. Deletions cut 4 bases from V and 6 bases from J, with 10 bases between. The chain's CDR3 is CAISGTEGQPQHF. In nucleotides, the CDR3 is TGTGCCATCAGTGGAACTGAGGGTCAGCCCCAGCATTTT.

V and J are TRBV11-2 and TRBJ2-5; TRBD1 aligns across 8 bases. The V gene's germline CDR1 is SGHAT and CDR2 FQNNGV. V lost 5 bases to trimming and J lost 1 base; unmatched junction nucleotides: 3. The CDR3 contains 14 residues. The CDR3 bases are TGTGCCAGCAGCCTCGGACAGGGCCAAGAGACCCAGTACTTC. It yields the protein CASSLGQGQETQYF.

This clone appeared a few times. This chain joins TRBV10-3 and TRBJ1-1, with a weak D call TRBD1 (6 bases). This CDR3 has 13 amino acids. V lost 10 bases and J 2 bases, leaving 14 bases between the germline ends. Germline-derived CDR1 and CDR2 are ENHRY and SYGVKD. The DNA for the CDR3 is TGTGCCACCGCACAGGGTCTCAACACTGAAGCTTTCTTT. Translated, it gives CATAQGLNTEAFF.

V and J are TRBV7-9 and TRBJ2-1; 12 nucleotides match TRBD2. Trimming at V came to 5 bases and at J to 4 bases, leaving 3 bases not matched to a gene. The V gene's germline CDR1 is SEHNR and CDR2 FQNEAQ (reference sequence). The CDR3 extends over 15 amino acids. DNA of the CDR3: TGTGCCAGCAGCACCGGGACTAGCGGGTACAATGAGCAGTTCTTC. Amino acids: CASSTGTSGYNEQFF. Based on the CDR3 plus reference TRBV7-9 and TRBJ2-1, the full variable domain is DTGVSQNPRHKITKRGQNVTFRCDPISEHNRLYWYRQTLGQGPEFLTYFQNEAQLEKSRLLSDRFSAERPKGSFSTLEIQRTEQGDSAMYLCASSTGTSGYNEQFFGPGTRLTVL.

The CDR3 loop is CASSREYRDDYGYTF. The CDR3 region has the DNA TGTGCCAGCAGCCGAGAATACAGGGATGACTATGGCTACACCTTC. The chain uses TRBV4-2 and TRBJ1-2; the D gene is possibly TRBD1 (6 bases). CDR3 length: 15 residues. Trimming took off 4 bases at V and 3 bases at J, with 15 bases between the two ends. CDR1 is LGHNA and CDR2 is YNFKEQ in the germline V gene.

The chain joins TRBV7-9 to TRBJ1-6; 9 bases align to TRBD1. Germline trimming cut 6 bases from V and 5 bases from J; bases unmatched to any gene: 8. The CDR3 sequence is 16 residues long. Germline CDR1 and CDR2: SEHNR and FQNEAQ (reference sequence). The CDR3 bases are TGTGCCAGCAGTCCATCCACAGGGGGCCATAATTCACCCCTCCACTTT. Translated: CASSPSTGGHNSPLHF.

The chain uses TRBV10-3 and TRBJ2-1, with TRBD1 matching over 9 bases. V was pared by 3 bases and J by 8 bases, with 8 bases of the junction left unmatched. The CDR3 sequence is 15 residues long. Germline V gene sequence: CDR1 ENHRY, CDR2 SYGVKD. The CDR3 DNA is TGTGCCATCAGTGACCCCCGGGACAGGGATGATGAGCAGTTCTTC. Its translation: CAISDPRDRDDEQFF.

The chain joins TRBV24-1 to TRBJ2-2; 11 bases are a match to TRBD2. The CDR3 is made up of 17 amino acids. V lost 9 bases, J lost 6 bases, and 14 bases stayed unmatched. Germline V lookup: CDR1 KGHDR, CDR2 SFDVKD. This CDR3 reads CATASPSGGTEAGELFF. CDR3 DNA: TGTGCCACCGCGTCCCCTAGCGGGGGGACAGAGGCCGGGGAGCTGTTTTTT.

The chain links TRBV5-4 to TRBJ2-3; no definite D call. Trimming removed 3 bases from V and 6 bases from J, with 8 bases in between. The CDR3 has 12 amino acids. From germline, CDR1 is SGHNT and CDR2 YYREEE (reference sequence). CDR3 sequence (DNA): TGTGCCAGCAGCTGGCTCGGGGATACGCAGTATTTT. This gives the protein CASSWLGDTQYF.

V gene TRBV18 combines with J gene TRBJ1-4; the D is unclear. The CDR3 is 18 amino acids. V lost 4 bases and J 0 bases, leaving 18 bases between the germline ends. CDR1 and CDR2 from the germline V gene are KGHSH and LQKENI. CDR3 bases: TGTGCCAGCTCACGAGAAGCCCCAAGCGGGGCAACTAATGAAAAACTGTTTTTT. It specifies CASSREAPSGATNEKLFF.

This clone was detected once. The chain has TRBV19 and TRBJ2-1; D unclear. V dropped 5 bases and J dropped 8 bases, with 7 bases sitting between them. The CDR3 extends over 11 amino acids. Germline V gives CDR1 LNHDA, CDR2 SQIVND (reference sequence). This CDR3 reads CASSSIDEQFF. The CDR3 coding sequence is TGTGCCAGTAGTTCGATAGATGAGCAGTTCTTC.

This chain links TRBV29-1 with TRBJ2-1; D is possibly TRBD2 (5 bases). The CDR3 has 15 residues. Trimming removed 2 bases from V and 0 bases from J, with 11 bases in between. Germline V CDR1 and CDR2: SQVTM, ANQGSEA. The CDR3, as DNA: TGCAGCGTTGAAACGGGATTAACCTCCTACAATGAGCAGTTCTTC. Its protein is CSVETGLTSYNEQFF.

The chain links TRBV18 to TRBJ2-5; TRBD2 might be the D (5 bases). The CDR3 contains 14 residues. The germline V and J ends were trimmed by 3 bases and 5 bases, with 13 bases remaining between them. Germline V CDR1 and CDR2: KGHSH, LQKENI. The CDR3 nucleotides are TGTGCCAGCTCACCGGCTCAGCGGCGGGAGACCCAGTACTTC. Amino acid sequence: CASSPAQRRETQYF.